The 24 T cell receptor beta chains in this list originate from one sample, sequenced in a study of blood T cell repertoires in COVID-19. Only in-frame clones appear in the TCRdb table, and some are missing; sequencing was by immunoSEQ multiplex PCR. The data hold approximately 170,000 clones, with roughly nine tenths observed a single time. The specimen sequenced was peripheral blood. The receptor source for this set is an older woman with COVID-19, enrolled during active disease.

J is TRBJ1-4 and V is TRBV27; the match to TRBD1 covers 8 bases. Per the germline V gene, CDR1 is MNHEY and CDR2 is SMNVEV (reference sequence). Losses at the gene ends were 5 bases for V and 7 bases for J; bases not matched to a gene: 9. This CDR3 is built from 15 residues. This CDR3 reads CASSVNRGGSEKLFF. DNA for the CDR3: TGTGCCAGCAGTGTAAACAGGGGGGGTAGTGAAAAACTGTTTTTT.

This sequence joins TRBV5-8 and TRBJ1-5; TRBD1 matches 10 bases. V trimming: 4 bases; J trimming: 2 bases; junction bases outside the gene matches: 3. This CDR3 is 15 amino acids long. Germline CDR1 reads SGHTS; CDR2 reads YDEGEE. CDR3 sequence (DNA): TGTGCCAGCAGCAGACAGGGGGCCGGCAATCAGCCCCAGCATTTT. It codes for CASSRQGAGNQPQHF.

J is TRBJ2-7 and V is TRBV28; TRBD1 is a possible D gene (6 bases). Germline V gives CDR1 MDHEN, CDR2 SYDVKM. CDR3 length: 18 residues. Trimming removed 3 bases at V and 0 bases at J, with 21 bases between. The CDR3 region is CASSFSLSRDTSSYEQYF. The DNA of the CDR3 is TGTGCCAGCAGTTTCAGCTTGAGCCGGGACACTAGCTCCTACGAGCAGTACTTC.

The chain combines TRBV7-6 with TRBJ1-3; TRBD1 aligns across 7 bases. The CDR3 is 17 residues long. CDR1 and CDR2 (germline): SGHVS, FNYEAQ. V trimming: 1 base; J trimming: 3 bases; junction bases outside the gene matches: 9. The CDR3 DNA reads TGTGCCAGCAGCTTAGTAAGGACAGGTTCCCGTGGAAACACCATATATTTT. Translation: CASSLVRTGSRGNTIYF.

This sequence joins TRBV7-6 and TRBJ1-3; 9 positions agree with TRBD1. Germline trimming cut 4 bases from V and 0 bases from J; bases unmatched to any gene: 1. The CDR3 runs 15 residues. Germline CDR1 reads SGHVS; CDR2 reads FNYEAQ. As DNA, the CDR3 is TGTGCCAGCAGCTCGACAGGGGGCTCTGGAAACACCATATATTTT. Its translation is CASSSTGGSGNTIYF.

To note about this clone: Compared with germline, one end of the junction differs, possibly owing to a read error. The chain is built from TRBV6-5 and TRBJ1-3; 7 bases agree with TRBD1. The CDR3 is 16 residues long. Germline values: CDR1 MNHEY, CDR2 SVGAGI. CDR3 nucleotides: TGTGCCAGCAGTTCCGGGACAGCCTACTCTGGAAACACCATATTTTTT. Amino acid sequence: CASSSGTAYSGNTIFF.

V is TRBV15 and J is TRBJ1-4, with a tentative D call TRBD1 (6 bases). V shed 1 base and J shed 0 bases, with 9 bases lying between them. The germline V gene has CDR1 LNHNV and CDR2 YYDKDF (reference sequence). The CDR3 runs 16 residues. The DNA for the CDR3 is TGTGCCACCAGCAGAGTCTCAGGGGCAACTAATGAAAAACTGTTTTTT. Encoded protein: CATSRVSGATNEKLFF. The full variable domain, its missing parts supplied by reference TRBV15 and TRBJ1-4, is DAMVIQNPRYQVTQFGKPVTLSCSQTLNHNVMYWYQQKSSQAPKLLFHYYDKDFNNEADTPDNFQSRRPNTSFCFLDIRSPGLGDTAMYLCATSRVSGATNEKLFFGSGTQLSVL.

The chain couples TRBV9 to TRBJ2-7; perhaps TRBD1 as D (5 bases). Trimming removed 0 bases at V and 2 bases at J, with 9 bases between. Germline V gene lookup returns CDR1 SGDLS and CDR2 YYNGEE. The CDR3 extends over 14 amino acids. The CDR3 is CASSVADTPYEQYF. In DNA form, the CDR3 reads TGTGCCAGCAGCGTAGCGGACACCCCCTACGAGCAGTACTTC.

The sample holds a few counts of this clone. CDR3 in DNA: TGTGCTAGTGGTCCCATGGGACAGTCTCAACGTTCAGCTGGCTACACCTTC. Translated: CASGPMGQSQRSAGYTF. V usage is TRBV12-5 and J usage is TRBJ1-2, with 7 bases aligning to TRBD1. The CDR3 loop spans 17 amino acids. Germline CDR1 reads LGHNT; CDR2 reads FRNRAP. The junction had 19 bases not matched to a gene; V was cut back by 5 bases and J by 7 bases.

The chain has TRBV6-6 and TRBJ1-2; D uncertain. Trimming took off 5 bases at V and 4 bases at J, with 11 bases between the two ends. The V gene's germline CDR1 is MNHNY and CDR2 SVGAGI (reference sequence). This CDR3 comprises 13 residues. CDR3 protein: CASSRRETYGYTF. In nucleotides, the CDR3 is TGTGCCAGCAGTCGCCGGGAGACCTATGGCTACACCTTC.

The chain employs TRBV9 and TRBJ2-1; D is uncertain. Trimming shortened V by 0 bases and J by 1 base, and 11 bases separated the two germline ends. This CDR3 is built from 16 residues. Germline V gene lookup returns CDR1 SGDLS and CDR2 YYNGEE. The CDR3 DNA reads TGTGCCAGCAGCGTAGGAGCATTCGAATCCTACAATGAGCAGTTCTTC. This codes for CASSVGAFESYNEQFF.

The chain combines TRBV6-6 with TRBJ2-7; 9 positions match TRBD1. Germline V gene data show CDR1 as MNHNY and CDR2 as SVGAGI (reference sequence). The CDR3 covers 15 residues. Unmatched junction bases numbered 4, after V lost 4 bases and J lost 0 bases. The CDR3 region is CASSWTGESSYEQYF. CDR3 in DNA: TGTGCCAGCAGTTGGACAGGGGAAAGCTCCTACGAGCAGTACTTC.

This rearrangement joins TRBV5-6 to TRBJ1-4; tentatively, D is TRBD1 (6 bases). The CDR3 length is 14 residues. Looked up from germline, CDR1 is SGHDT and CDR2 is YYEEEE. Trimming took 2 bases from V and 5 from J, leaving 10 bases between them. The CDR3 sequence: CASSFQDRNEKLFF. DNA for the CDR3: TGTGCCAGCAGCTTTCAGGACAGAAATGAAAAACTGTTTTTT.

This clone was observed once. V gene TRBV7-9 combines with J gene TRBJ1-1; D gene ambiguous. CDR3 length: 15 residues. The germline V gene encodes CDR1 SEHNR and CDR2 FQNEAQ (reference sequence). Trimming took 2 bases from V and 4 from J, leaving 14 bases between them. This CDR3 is CASSLYNSPTTEAFF. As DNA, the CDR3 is TGTGCCAGCAGCTTATATAACTCACCAACCACTGAAGCTTTCTTT.

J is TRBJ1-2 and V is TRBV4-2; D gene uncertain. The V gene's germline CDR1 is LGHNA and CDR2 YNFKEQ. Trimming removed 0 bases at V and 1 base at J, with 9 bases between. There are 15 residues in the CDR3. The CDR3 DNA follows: TGTGCCAGCAGCCAAGAGTCCGGGAATAACTATGGCTACACCTTC. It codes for CASSQESGNNYGYTF.

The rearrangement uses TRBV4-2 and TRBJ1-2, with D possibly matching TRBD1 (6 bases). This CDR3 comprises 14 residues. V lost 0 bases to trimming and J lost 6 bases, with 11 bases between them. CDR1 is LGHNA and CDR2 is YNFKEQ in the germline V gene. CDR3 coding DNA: TGTGCCAGCAGCCAAGATCTGGCAGGGGATGGCTACACCTTC. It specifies CASSQDLAGDGYTF.

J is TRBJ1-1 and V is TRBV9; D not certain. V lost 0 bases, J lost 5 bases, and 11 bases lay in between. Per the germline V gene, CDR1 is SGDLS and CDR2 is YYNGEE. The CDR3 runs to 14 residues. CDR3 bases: TGTGCCAGCAGCGTAGAGATTAGAGGGACTGAAGCTTTCTTT. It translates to CASSVEIRGTEAFF.

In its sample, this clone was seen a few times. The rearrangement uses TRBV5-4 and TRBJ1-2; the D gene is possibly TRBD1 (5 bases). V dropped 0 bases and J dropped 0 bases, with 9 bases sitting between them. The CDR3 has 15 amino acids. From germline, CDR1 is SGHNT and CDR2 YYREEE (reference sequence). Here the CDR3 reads CASSLGGDPNYGYTF. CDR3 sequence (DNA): TGTGCCAGCAGCTTGGGGGGGGACCCTAACTATGGCTACACCTTC.

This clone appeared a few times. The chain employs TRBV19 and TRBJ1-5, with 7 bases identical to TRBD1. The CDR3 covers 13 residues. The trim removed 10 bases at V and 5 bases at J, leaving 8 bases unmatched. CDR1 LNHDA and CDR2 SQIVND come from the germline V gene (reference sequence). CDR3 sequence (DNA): TGTGCCACCGCCGCCAGGGGGGATCAGCCCCAGCATTTT. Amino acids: CATAARGDQPQHF.

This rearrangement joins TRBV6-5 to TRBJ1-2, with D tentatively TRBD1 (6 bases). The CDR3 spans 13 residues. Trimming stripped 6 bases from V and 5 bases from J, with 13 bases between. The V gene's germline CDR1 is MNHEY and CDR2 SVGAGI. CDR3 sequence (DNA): TGTGCCAGCAGAAGGACAGAGCCGTATGGCTACACCTTC. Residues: CASRRTEPYGYTF.

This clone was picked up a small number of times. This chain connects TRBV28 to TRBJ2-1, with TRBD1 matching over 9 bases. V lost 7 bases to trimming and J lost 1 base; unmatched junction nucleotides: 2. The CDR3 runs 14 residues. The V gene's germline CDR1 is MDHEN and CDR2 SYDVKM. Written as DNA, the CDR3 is TGTGCCAGCAAGACAGGGGGTTCCTACAATGAGCAGTTCTTC. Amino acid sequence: CASKTGGSYNEQFF.

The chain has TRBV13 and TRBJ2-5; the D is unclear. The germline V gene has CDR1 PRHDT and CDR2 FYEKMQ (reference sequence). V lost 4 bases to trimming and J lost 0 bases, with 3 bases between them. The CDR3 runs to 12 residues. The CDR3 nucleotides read TGTGCCAGCAGCTCGTACCAAGAGACCCAGTACTTC. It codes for CASSSYQETQYF.

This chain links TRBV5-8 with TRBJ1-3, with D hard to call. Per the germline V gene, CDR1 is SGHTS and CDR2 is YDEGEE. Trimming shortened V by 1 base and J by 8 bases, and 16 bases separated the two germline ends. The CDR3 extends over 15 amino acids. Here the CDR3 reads CASSLPRAPGDTIYF. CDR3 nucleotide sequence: TGTGCCAGCAGCTTGCCGCGGGCCCCAGGAGACACCATATATTTT.

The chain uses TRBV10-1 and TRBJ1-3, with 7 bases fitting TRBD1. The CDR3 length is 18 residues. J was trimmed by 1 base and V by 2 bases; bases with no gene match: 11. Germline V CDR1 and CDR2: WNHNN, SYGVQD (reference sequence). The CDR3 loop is CASSEGVKGATSGNTIYF. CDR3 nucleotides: TGCGCCAGCAGTGAGGGGGTAAAGGGGGCAACGTCTGGAAACACCATATATTTT.